These 21 T cell receptor beta chains were sequenced from one sample in a study of blood T cell repertoires in COVID-19. Libraries were prepared by immunoSEQ multiplex PCR; TCRdb keeps only in-frame clonotypes and omits some of them. This sample carries about 120,000 clones, 65% to 90% of them seen once, and the ten largest clones take roughly 30%. Input material: peripheral blood. The source is a woman aged 80 or older with acute or convalescent COVID-19.

The CDR3 spells CASSQEGMQGREKLFF. The CDR3 region has the DNA TGCGCCAGCAGCCAAGAAGGTATGCAGGGGAGAGAAAAACTGTTTTTT. The V and J genes are TRBV4-3 and TRBJ1-4, with D possibly matching TRBD1 (6 bases). From germline, CDR1 is LGHNA and CDR2 YSLEER. This CDR3 is built from 16 residues. The V and J ends lost 0 bases and 8 bases respectively, with 16 bases between them.

The genes are TRBV19 and TRBJ1-2, with a tentative D call TRBD1 (5 bases). The germline CDR1 and CDR2 sequences are LNHDA and SQIVND (reference sequence). The ends were cut back, 4 bases at V and 4 bases at J, with 10 bases in the middle. The CDR3 is 13 residues long. The CDR3 nucleotides are TGTGCCAGTAGTAGAGAAGGGGTCTATGGCTACACCTTC. This codes for CASSREGVYGYTF. The whole variable domain, filled in from reference TRBV19 and TRBJ1-2, reads DGGITQSPKYLFRKEGQNVTLSCEQNLNHDAMYWYRQDPGQGLRLIYYSQIVNDFQKGDIAEGYSVSREKKESFPLTVTSAQKNPTAFYLCASSREGVYGYTFGSGTRLTVV.

The sample holds one count of this clone. The rearrangement links TRBV5-1 to TRBJ2-3; 7 bases fit TRBD1. This CDR3 has 14 residues. The trim removed 7 bases at V and 6 bases at J, leaving 11 bases unmatched. The germline CDR1 and CDR2 sequences are SGHRS and YFSETQ. The CDR3 is CASRSGTDVDTQYF. The CDR3 coding sequence is TGCGCCAGCCGCTCCGGGACAGACGTGGATACGCAGTATTTT.

The J gene is TRBJ2-1, the V gene TRBV4-1, with TRBD1 as a possible D gene (7 bases). The CDR3 sequence is 16 residues long. Trimming shortened V by 1 base and J by 6 bases, and 16 bases separated the two germline ends. The germline V gene encodes CDR1 MGHRA and CDR2 YSYEKL. In nucleotides, the CDR3 is TGCGCCAGCAGCCAAGGCCAGGCAGGGGGGCTCAATGAGCAGTTCTTC. It specifies CASSQGQAGGLNEQFF.

V and J are TRBV23-1 and TRBJ2-7; 10 bases are a match to TRBD2. TRBV23-1 is an ORF, with its function uncertain. The V segment lost 2 bases and the J segment 2 bases; nucleotides outside the gene matches: 9. The CDR3 loop spans 17 amino acids. CDR3 sequence reads: CASSQQFGLAETYEQYV. Written as DNA, the CDR3 is TGCGCCAGCAGTCAACAATTTGGACTAGCGGAGACCTACGAGCAGTACGTC.

The chain couples TRBV19 to TRBJ1-1; D unclear. Germline-derived CDR1 and CDR2 are LNHDA and SQIVND (reference sequence). With 1 base removed from V and 3 bases from J, the gap between germline ends came to 6 bases. CDR3 size: 13 residues. The CDR3 sequence is CASSIAEDTEAFF. The CDR3 DNA reads as TGTGCCAGTAGTATAGCAGAGGACACTGAAGCTTTCTTT.

This clone was counted a few times. This chain connects TRBV2 to TRBJ2-3, with D possibly being TRBD1 (5 bases). CDR1 SNHLY and CDR2 FYNNEI come from the germline V gene. V gave up 7 bases and J gave up 3 bases, with 17 bases separating them. The CDR3 has 15 amino acids. The DNA for the CDR3 is TGTGCCAGCACCGAAGAGACAGTTCCAACAGATACGCAGTATTTT. It is translated as CASTEETVPTDTQYF.

The chain is built from TRBV7-2 and TRBJ2-1; tentatively, D is TRBD2 (6 bases). The V and J ends lost 2 bases and 4 bases respectively, with 12 bases between them. This CDR3 is 15 amino acids long. Germline values: CDR1 SGHTA, CDR2 FQGNSA. CDR3 in amino acids: CASSLRSGFYNEQFF. The CDR3 coding sequence is TGTGCCAGCAGCTTACGGAGCGGGTTTTACAATGAGCAGTTCTTC. The full variable domain, rest sourced from reference TRBV7-2 and TRBJ2-1, is GAGVSQSPSNKVTEKGKDVELRCDPISGHTALYWYRQSLGQGLEFLIYFQGNSAPDKSGLPSDRFSAERTGGSVSTLTIQRTQQEDSAVYLCASSLRSGFYNEQFFGPGTRLTVL.

The chain joins TRBV5-6 to TRBJ1-1; a weak D match, TRBD1 (5 bases). V lost 4 bases and J 8 bases, leaving 15 bases between the germline ends. The germline V gene encodes CDR1 SGHDT and CDR2 YYEEEE. The CDR3 has 13 residues. CDR3 in DNA: TGTGCCAGCAGCCAAGGGGCGGTCCTAGAAGCTTTCTTT. Protein sequence: CASSQGAVLEAFF.

The rearrangement links TRBV12-3 or TRBV12-4 to TRBJ1-1; the D is unclear. The V end was cut by 2 bases, the J end by 5 bases, with 9 bases between. The CDR3 sequence is 13 residues long. CDR3 loop: CASSLFGQTEAFF. The DNA for the CDR3 is TGTGCCAGCAGTTTATTTGGGCAAACTGAAGCTTTCTTT.

On this clone: Other DNA variants within this sample encode the same CDR3. This chain connects TRBV5-1 to TRBJ2-1; weak D call: TRBD2 (5 bases). The CDR3 consists of 15 residues. V was shortened by 3 bases and J by 0 bases, with 10 bases between the two germline ends. CDR1 SGHRS and CDR2 YFSETQ come from the germline V gene. This CDR3 reads CASSSSGSSYNEQFF. CDR3 bases: TGCGCCAGCAGCTCCTCGGGGAGCTCCTACAATGAGCAGTTCTTC.

The chain carries TRBV5-1 and TRBJ1-1; TRBD1 might be the D (6 bases). The CDR3 length is 15 residues. CDR1 and CDR2 (germline): SGHRS, YFSETQ. V dropped 0 bases and J dropped 4 bases, with 13 bases sitting between them. This CDR3 is CASSLVGGEGTEAFF. The CDR3 nucleotides read TGCGCCAGCAGCTTGGTAGGGGGAGAGGGCACTGAAGCTTTCTTT.

In regard to this clone: One end of the junction is discordant with germline, which a read error may explain. J is TRBJ1-1 and V is TRBV28; tentative D call: TRBD1 (5 bases). CDR3 length: 13 residues. CDR1 and CDR2 (germline): MDHEN, SYDVKM. This chain's CDR3 is CASGHGGNAEAFF. As DNA, the CDR3 is TGTGCCAGCGGACACGGGGGGAACGCTGAAGCTTTCTTT. The full variable domain, in which reference TRBV28 and TRBJ1-1 provide the parts outside the CDR3, is DVKVTQSSRYLVKRTGEKVFLECVQDMDHENMFWYRQDPGLGLRLIYFSYDVKMKEKGDIPEGYSVSREKKERFSLILESASTNQTSMYLCASGHGGNAEAFFGQGTRLTVV.

The chain is built from TRBV19 and TRBJ1-2; unclear D gene. CDR3 length equals 17 residues. Trimming pared 3 bases from V and 2 bases from J, leaving 19 bases between. Germline assignment: CDR1 LNHDA and CDR2 SQIVND (reference sequence). CDR3 protein: CASSIRFAGTPNYGYTF. For the CDR3, the DNA is TGTGCCAGTAGTATTAGGTTTGCGGGAACTCCCAACTATGGCTACACCTTC.

The V and J genes are TRBV12-3 or TRBV12-4 and TRBJ1-1; 7 positions match TRBD1. The length of the CDR3 is 13 residues. Trimming at V came to 7 bases and at J to 6 bases, leaving 8 bases not matched to a gene. Here the CDR3 reads CASNRGWSPEAFF. The CDR3 DNA sequence: TGTGCCAGCAACAGGGGATGGTCGCCTGAAGCTTTCTTT.

The sample holds one count of this clone. V gene TRBV3-1 (or the pseudogene TRBV3-2) combines with J gene TRBJ1-1; TRBD1 aligns across 9 bases. V dropped 6 bases and J dropped 1; count of bases not matched to a gene: 6. CDR1 is LGHDT and CDR2 is YNNKEL in the germline V gene (reference sequence). The CDR3 loop spans 15 amino acids. The DNA for the CDR3 is TGTGCCAGCAGTTACAGGGGGCTTGGGAACACTGAAGCTTTCTTT. Amino acid sequence: CASSYRGLGNTEAFF.

This clone was seen a few times. CDR3 sequence reads: CASSVKGDTEAFF. CDR3 nucleotide sequence: TGTGCCAGTAGTGTGAAGGGGGACACTGAAGCTTTCTTT. The rearrangement links TRBV19 to TRBJ1-1, with D possibly TRBD1 on 6 matching bases. CDR1 and CDR2 (germline): LNHDA, SQIVND (reference sequence). This CDR3 is 13 amino acids long. Between the trimmed V and J ends, which lost 5 bases and 3 bases, there was a span of 10 bases.

The chain links TRBV13 to TRBJ1-2, with 8 bases that match TRBD1. This CDR3 has 19 amino acids. The junction had 18 bases not matched to a gene; V was cut back by 5 bases and J by 1 base. Germline V gene lookup returns CDR1 PRHDT and CDR2 FYEKMQ (reference sequence). The CDR3: CASSPLSGGQDKGNYGYTF. CDR3 DNA sequence: TGTGCCAGCAGCCCACTGTCCGGGGGACAGGACAAGGGTAACTATGGCTACACCTTC.

The chain links TRBV5-6 to TRBJ2-7, with D maybe TRBD2 (7 bases). The CDR3 has 15 residues. Per the germline V gene, CDR1 is SGHDT and CDR2 is YYEEEE. Trimming stripped 3 bases from V and 0 bases from J, with 13 bases between. The CDR3 region is CASSSGAGVSYEQYV. Here the CDR3 DNA reads TGTGCCAGCAGCTCAGGGGCGGGGGTCTCCTACGAGCAGTACGTC.

J is TRBJ2-3 and V is TRBV6-4; perhaps TRBD2 as D (5 bases). The germline V gene has CDR1 MRHNA and CDR2 SNTAGT. The CDR3 is made up of 13 amino acids. V was cut by 4 bases and J by 5 bases, with 10 bases left in between. DNA of the CDR3: TGTGCCAGCAGTGGACGGGGTGGAGATACGCAGTATTTT. Protein: CASSGRGGDTQYF.

The genes are TRBV18 and TRBJ1-2; TRBD1 matches 9 bases. This CDR3 has 15 amino acids. With V trimmed by 2 bases and J by 6 bases, 7 bases remained unmatched. Germline V gives CDR1 KGHSH, CDR2 LQKENI. CDR3 region: CASSPSTGGIDGYTF. As DNA, the CDR3 is TGTGCCAGCTCACCAAGTACAGGGGGCATCGATGGCTACACCTTC.